The 2 T cell receptor beta chains below come from one sample, sequenced in a study of CD8 T cells in Susac syndrome. Random hexamers primed reverse transcription of about 0.5 to 1 ug RNA. TCRdb re-called the immunoSEQ multiplex PCR reads with MiXCR, one entry per CDR3 protein. The sample holds about 300,000 distinct CDR3 sequences, about nine tenths seen once. The specimen sequenced was CD8+ T cells from PBMCs. The receptors come from a human donor with multiple sclerosis.

The rearrangement links TRBV14 to TRBJ1-2, with 8 bases identical to TRBD1. CDR1 and CDR2 from the germline V gene are SGHDN and FVKESK. The length of the CDR3 is 15 residues. V lost 6 bases, J lost 5 bases, and 11 bases stayed unmatched. CDR3 residues: CASRKTGGGLYGYTF. As DNA, the CDR3 is TGTGCCAGCAGAAAAACAGGGGGAGGACTATATGGCTACACCTTC. The whole variable domain, filled in from reference TRBV14 and TRBJ1-2, reads EAGVTQFPSHSVIEKGQTVTLRCDPISGHDNLYWYRRVMGKEIKFLLHFVKESKQDESGMPNNRFLAERTGGTYSTLKVQPAELEDSGVYFCASRKTGGGLYGYTFGSGTRLTVV.

The chain carries TRBV6-2 or TRBV6-3 and TRBJ2-4, with D possibly called TRBD1 or TRBD2 (5 bases each). The CDR3 loop spans 13 amino acids. Germline CDR1 MNHEY, CDR2 SVGEGT. V lost 2 bases and J lost 5, with 7 bases in between. CDR3 protein: CASSYGGQNIQYF. The DNA of the CDR3 is TGTGCCAGCAGTTACGGGGGACAAAACATTCAGTACTTC.